This entry lists 11 T cell receptor beta chains sequenced from one sample in a study of vaccination effects on CD4 cells after COVID-19. Before any sequencing was done, the ViraFEST assay used viral peptide pools to expand antigen-specific CD4+ T cells. CD4+ T cell isolation took place after 10 days of culture. It was two doses of either the BNT162b2 or mRNA-1273 vaccine that participants received. Repertoires were generated with immunoSEQ multiplex PCR, while TCRdb's copy carries only in-frame clones and drops some. The sample holds 35,000 to 40,000 clones; about 80% are singletons and the top ten take roughly 2.1%. The antigens these receptors bind are not known. The sequences come from CD4+ T cells from PBMCs cultured with HCoV-NL63 spike peptides, collected after COVID-19 vaccination. The source is a human donor who received a COVID-19 vaccine. Some clones in this sample may be carry-over from other donors' samples.

The sample holds one count of this clone. This chain joins TRBV18 and TRBJ2-2; D possibly corresponds to TRBD1 (5 bases). CDR3 length: 15 amino acids. V lost 4 bases and J 0 bases, leaving 9 bases between the germline ends. Germline-derived CDR1 and CDR2 are KGHSH and LQKENI. Written as DNA, the CDR3 is TGTGCCAGCTCACACGGCAGGGCGAACACCGGGGAGCTGTTTTTT. It is translated as CASSHGRANTGELFF.

The CDR3 DNA is TGTGCCAGCAGCTTGGCCGGGATCTATGGCTACACCTTC. Translated, it gives CASSLAGIYGYTF. The rearrangement links TRBV5-4 to TRBJ1-2; no firm D call. There are 13 residues in the CDR3. V was shortened by 0 bases and J by 4 bases, with 7 bases between the two germline ends. Germline V CDR1 and CDR2: SGHNT, YYREEE (reference sequence). Drawing the rest from reference TRBV5-4 and TRBJ1-2, the complete variable domain is ETGVTQSPTHLIKTRGQQVTLRCSSQSGHNTVSWYQQALGQGPQFIFQYYREEENGRGNFPPRFSGLQFPNYSSELNVNALELDDSALYLCASSLAGIYGYTFGSGTRLTVV.

V is TRBV5-1 and J is TRBJ2-5; either TRBD1 or TRBD2 may supply D (5 bases each). V dropped 2 bases and J dropped 9 bases, with 23 bases sitting between them. Germline values: CDR1 SGHRS, CDR2 YFSETQ. This CDR3 spans 16 amino acids. The CDR3 nucleotides read TGCGCCAGCAGCTTTTTGGGGTTGGACACTTTGGGGGCCCAGTACTTC. Protein product: CASSFLGLDTLGAQYF.

This clone has more than one count but fewer than ten. CDR3 residues: CASHRDRENYGYTF. In nucleotides, the CDR3 is TGTGCCAGTCACCGAGACAGGGAGAACTATGGCTACACCTTC. The V call is TRBV19, the J call TRBJ1-2, with 7 positions matching TRBD1. The germline gives CDR1 LNHDA, CDR2 SQIVND (reference sequence). Trimming removed 8 bases from V and 2 bases from J; junction bases left unmatched: 8. CDR3 size: 14 residues.

The chain employs TRBV5-1 and TRBJ2-1; 9 nucleotides match TRBD1. Trimming took 6 bases from V and 4 from J; bases not matched to a gene: 11. In germline, CDR1 is SGHRS, CDR2 YFSETQ. This CDR3 region has 16 residues. CDR3: CASTLTTGTGYNEQFF. CDR3 sequence (DNA): TGCGCCAGCACCCTTACAACCGGGACAGGGTACAATGAGCAGTTCTTC.

This chain joins TRBV5-5 and TRBJ2-1; D is unclear. CDR3 length: 14 amino acids. Between the trimmed V and J ends, which lost 0 bases and 7 bases, there was a span of 11 bases. Germline CDR1 is SGHKS and CDR2 is YYEKEE (reference sequence). The chain's CDR3 is CASSLDPVENEQFF. CDR3 nucleotides: TGTGCCAGCAGCTTGGATCCCGTGGAGAATGAGCAGTTCTTC.

The CDR3 loop is CASSLRTGNTEAFF. CDR3 in DNA: TGTGCCAGCAGCTTAAGGACAGGAAACACTGAAGCTTTCTTT. The chain links TRBV7-6 to TRBJ1-1, with 7 bases aligning to TRBD1. The CDR3 extends over 14 amino acids. V trimming: 2 bases; J trimming: 2 bases; junction bases outside the gene matches: 2. Germline-derived CDR1 and CDR2 are SGHVS and FNYEAQ.

This clone showed up just a few times. The gene calls are TRBV7-3 and TRBJ2-2; 8 bases map to TRBD1. The CDR3 has 15 amino acids. The junction had 7 bases not matched to a gene; V was cut back by 5 bases and J by 5 bases. Germline CDR1 reads SGHTA; CDR2 reads FQGTGA. The CDR3 DNA is TGTGCCAGCAGCCCCAGGGGGCTTGGTACCGGGGAGCTGTTTTTT. This encodes CASSPRGLGTGELFF.

The chain is built from TRBV5-1 and TRBJ2-5; 10 bases agree with TRBD1. This CDR3 comprises 14 residues. The germline V gene encodes CDR1 SGHRS and CDR2 YFSETQ. Trimming cost V 5 bases and J 5 bases; bases outside gene matches: 6. CDR3 coding DNA: TGCGCCAGCAGACCTGACAGGGGGCGTGAGACCCAGTACTTC. This codes for CASRPDRGRETQYF.

This chain joins TRBV5-1 and TRBJ2-5; 10 positions match TRBD2. V lost 4 bases and J lost 7; bases outside the gene matches: 10. Per germline, CDR1 SGHRS and CDR2 YFSETQ. The CDR3 contains 15 residues. The CDR3 sequence is CASSPEAGGLATQYF. CDR3 in DNA: TGCGCCAGCAGCCCGGAAGCGGGGGGGCTTGCGACCCAGTACTTC.

V usage is TRBV6-5 and J usage is TRBJ2-7, with TRBD1 identical over 8 bases. The V gene end was trimmed by 6 bases and the J gene end by 1 base; junction bases not matched to a gene: 8. The CDR3 loop spans 15 amino acids. The V gene's germline CDR1 is MNHEY and CDR2 SVGAGI. The CDR3 nucleotides are TGTGCCAGCAGCGTGCAGGGGGCTCTATCCTACGAGCAGTACGTC. Translating it yields CASSVQGALSYEQYV.